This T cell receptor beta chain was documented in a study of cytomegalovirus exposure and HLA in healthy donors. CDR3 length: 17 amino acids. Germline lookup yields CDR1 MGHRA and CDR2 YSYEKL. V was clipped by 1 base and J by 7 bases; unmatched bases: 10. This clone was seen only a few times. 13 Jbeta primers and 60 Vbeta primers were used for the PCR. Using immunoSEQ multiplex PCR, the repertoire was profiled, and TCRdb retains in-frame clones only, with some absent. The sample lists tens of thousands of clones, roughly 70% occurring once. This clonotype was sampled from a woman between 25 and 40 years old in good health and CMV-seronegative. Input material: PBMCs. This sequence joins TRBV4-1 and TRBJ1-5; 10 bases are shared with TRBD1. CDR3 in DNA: TGCGCCAGCAGCCAAGTGGGTCGGACAGGGGGTTGGCAGCCCCAGCATTTT. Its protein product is CASSQVGRTGGWQPQHF.